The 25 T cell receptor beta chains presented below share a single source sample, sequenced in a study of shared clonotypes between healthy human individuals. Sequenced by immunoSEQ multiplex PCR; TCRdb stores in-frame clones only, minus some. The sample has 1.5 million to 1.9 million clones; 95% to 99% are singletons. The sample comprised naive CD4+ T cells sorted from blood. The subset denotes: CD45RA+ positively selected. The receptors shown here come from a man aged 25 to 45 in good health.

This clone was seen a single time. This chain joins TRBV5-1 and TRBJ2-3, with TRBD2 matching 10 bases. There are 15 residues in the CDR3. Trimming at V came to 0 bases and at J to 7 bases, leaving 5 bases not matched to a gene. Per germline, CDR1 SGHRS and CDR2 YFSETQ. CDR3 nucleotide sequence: TGCGCCAGCAGCTTGGTGGGACTAGCGTCATATACGCAGTATTTT. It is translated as CASSLVGLASYTQYF.

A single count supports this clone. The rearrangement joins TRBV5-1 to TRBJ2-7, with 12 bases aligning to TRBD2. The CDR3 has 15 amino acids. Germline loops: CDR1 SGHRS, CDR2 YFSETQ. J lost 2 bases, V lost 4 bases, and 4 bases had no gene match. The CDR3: CASSPLAGGTYEQYF. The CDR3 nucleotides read TGCGCCAGCAGCCCACTAGCGGGAGGAACCTACGAGCAGTACTTC.

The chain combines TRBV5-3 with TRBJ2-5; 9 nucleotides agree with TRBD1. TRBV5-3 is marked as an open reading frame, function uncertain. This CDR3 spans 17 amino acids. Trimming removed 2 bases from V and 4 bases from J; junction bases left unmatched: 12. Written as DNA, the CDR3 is TGTGCCAGAAGCTTTATTGTTGACAGGGGGTCCGGAGAGACCCAGTACTTC. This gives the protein CARSFIVDRGSGETQYF.

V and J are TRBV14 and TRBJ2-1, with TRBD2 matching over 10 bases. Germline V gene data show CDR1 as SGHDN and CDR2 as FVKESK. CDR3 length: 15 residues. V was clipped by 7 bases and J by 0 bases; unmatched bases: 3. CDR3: CASTRLAGSYNEQFF. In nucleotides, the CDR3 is TGTGCCAGCACCCGACTAGCGGGCTCCTACAATGAGCAGTTCTTC.

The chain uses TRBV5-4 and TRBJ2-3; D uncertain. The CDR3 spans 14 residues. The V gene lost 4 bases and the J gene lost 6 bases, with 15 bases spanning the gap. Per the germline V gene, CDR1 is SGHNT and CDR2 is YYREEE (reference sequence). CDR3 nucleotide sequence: TGTGCCAGCAGCCTTTTTTCTAGTCACGATACGCAGTATTTT. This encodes CASSLFSSHDTQYF.

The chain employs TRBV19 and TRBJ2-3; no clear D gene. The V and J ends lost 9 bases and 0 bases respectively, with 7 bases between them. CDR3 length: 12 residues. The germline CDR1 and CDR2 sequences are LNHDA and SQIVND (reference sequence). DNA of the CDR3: TGTGCCAGCGGCCATAGCACAGATACGCAGTATTTT. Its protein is CASGHSTDTQYF.

The CDR3 spells CASSGSRSGGLGNEQFF. CDR3 sequence (DNA): TGTGCCAGCAGCGGGAGCAGATCGGGAGGCTTGGGCAATGAGCAGTTCTTC. The rearrangement uses TRBV7-8 and TRBJ2-1, with 7 bases aligning to TRBD2. CDR1 and CDR2 (germline): SGHVS, FQNEAQ. This CDR3 contains 17 residues. V lost 5 bases to trimming and J lost 6 bases; unmatched junction nucleotides: 16.

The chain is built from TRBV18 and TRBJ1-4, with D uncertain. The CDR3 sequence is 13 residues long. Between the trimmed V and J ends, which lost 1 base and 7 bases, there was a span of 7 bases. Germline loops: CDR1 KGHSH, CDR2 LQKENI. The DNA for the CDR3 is TGTGCCAGCTCACCACGGAGTAGTGAAAAACTGTTTTTT. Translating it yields CASSPRSSEKLFF.

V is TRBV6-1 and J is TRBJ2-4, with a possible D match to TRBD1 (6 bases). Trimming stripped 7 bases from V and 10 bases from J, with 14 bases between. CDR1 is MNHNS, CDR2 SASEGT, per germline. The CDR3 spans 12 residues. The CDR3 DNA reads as TGTGCCAGCAAACAGGGCGATCAAATTCAGTACTTC. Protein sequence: CASKQGDQIQYF.

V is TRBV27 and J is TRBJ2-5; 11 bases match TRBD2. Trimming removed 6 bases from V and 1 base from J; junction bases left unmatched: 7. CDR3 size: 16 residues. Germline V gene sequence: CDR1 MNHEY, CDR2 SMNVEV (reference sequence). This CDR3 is CASSQTSGNRQETQYF. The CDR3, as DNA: TGTGCCAGCAGCCAGACTAGCGGGAATCGCCAAGAGACCCAGTACTTC.

CDR3 region: CASSSGGTINTEAFF. CDR3 sequence (DNA): TGTGCCAGCAGTTCCGGCGGGACCATCAACACTGAAGCTTTCTTT. The chain carries TRBV28 and TRBJ1-1, with a tentative D call TRBD1 (5 bases). Trimming removed 4 bases at V and 2 bases at J, with 14 bases between. CDR3 length equals 15 residues. Germline CDR1 reads MDHEN; CDR2 reads SYDVKM. The whole variable domain, remainder taken from reference TRBV28 and TRBJ1-1, is DVKVTQSSRYLVKRTGEKVFLECVQDMDHENMFWYRQDPGLGLRLIYFSYDVKMKEKGDIPEGYSVSREKKERFSLILESASTNQTSMYLCASSSGGTINTEAFFGQGTRLTVV.

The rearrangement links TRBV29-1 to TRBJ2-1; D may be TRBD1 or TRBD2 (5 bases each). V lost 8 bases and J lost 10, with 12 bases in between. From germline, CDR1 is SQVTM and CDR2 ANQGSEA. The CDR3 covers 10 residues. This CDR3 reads CSIRGPEQFF. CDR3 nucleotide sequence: TGCAGCATACGGGGCCCGGAGCAGTTCTTC.

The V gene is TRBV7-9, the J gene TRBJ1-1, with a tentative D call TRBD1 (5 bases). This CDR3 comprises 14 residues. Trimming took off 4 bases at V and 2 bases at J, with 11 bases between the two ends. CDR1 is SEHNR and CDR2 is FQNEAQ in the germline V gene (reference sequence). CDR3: CASSSGASNTEAFF. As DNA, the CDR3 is TGTGCCAGCAGCTCCGGGGCTAGCAACACTGAAGCTTTCTTT.

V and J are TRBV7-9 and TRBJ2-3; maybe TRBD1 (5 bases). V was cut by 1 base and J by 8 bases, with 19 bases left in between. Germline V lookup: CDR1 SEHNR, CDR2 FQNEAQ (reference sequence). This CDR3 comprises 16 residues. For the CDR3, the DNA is TGTGCCAGCAGCTTAGTGGCAGGTGTCGGTCAGGGTACGCAGTATTTT. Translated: CASSLVAGVGQGTQYF. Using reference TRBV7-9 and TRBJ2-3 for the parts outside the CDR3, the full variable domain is DTGVSQNPRHKITKRGQNVTFRCDPISEHNRLYWYRQTLGQGPEFLTYFQNEAQLEKSRLLSDRFSAERPKGSFSTLEIQRTEQGDSAMYLCASSLVAGVGQGTQYFGPGTRLTVL.

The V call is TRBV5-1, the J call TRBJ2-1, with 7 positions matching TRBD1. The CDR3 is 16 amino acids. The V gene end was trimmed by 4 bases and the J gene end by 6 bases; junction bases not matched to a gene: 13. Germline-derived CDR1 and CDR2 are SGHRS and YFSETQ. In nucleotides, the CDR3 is TGCGCCAGCAGCGAAAGCCGGCCAGGGGGACGCAATGAGCAGTTCTTC. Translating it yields CASSESRPGGRNEQFF.

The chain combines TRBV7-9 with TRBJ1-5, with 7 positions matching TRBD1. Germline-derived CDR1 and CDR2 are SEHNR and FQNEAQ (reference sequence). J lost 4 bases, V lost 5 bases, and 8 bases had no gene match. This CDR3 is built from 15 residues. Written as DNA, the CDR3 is TGTGCCAGCAGCCAAAACAGGGGTGCAAATCAGCCCCAGCATTTT. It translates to CASSQNRGANQPQHF.

The CDR3 sequence: CASKMTASNEKLFF. CDR3 DNA: TGCGCCAGCAAAATGACAGCCTCTAATGAAAAACTGTTTTTT. The chain is built from TRBV5-1 and TRBJ1-4, with a tentative D call TRBD1 (5 bases). V was cut by 6 bases and J by 3 bases, with 12 bases left in between. The CDR3 totals 14 residues. Germline V CDR1 and CDR2: SGHRS, YFSETQ.

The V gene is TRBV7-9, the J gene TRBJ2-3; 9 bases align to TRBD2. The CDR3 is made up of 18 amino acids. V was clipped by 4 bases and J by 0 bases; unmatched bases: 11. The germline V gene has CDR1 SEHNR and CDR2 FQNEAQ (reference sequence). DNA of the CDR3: TGTGCCAGCAGCTCCCACCTTGGGCGGGAGGGTAGCACAGATACGCAGTATTTT. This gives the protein CASSSHLGREGSTDTQYF.

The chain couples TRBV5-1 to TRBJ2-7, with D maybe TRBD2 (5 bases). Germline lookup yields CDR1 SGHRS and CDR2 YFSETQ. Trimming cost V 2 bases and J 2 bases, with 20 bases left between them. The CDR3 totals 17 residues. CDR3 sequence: CASSFSVGRIATYEQYF. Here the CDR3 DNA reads TGCGCCAGCAGCTTTAGCGTAGGCAGGATTGCCACCTACGAGCAGTACTTC.

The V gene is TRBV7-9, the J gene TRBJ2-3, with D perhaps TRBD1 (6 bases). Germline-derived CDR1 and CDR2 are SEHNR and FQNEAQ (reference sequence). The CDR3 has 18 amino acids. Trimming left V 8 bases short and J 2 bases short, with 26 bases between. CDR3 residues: CASELGGLWTVDTDTQYF. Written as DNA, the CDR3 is TGTGCCAGCGAACTAGGGGGTTTGTGGACGGTAGACACAGATACGCAGTATTTT.

CDR3 amino acids: CASSLGTSGAYEQYF. CDR3 DNA sequence: TGTGCCAGTAGTCTTGGGACTAGCGGAGCCTACGAGCAGTACTTC. V gene TRBV19 combines with J gene TRBJ2-7; 11 nucleotides line up with TRBD2. CDR1 is LNHDA, CDR2 SQIVND, per germline (reference sequence). V lost 5 bases and J lost 2; bases outside the gene matches: 5. The CDR3 has 15 amino acids.

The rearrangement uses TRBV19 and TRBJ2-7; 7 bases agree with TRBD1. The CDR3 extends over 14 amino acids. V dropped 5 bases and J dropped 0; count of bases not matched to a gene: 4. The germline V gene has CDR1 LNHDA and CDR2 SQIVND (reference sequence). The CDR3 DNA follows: TGTGCCAGTAGTCCACAGGGGTCCTCCTACGAGCAGTACTTC. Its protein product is CASSPQGSSYEQYF. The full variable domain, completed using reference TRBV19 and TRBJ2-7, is DGGITQSPKYLFRKEGQNVTLSCEQNLNHDAMYWYRQDPGQGLRLIYYSQIVNDFQKGDIAEGYSVSREKKESFPLTVTSAQKNPTAFYLCASSPQGSSYEQYFGPGTRLTVT.

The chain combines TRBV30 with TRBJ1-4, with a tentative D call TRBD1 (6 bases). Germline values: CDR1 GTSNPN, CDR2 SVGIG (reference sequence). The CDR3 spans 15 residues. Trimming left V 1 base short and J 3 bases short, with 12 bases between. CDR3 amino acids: CAWSAYRAPNEKLFF. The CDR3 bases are TGTGCCTGGAGTGCTTACAGGGCTCCTAATGAAAAACTGTTTTTT. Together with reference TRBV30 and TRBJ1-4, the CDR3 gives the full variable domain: SQTIHQWPATLVQPVGSPLSLECTVEGTSNPNLYWYRQAAGRGLQLLFYSVGIGQISSEVPQNLSASRPQDRQFILSSKKLLLSDSGFYLCAWSAYRAPNEKLFFGSGTQLSVL.

The CDR3 coding sequence is TGCGCCAGCAGTGCCCTTCCCTACAATGAGCAGTTCTTC. It codes for CASSALPYNEQFF. The chain couples TRBV10-2 to TRBJ2-1; D unresolved. The CDR3 totals 13 residues. Germline CDR1 is WSHSY and CDR2 is SAAADI. Trimming took 4 bases from V and 2 from J, leaving 6 bases between them.

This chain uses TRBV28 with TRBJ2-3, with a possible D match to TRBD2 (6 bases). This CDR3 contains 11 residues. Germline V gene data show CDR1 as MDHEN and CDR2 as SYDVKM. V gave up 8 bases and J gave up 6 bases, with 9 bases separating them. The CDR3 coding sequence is TGTGCCAGCGGGCTAGCGGATACGCAGTATTTT. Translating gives CASGLADTQYF.